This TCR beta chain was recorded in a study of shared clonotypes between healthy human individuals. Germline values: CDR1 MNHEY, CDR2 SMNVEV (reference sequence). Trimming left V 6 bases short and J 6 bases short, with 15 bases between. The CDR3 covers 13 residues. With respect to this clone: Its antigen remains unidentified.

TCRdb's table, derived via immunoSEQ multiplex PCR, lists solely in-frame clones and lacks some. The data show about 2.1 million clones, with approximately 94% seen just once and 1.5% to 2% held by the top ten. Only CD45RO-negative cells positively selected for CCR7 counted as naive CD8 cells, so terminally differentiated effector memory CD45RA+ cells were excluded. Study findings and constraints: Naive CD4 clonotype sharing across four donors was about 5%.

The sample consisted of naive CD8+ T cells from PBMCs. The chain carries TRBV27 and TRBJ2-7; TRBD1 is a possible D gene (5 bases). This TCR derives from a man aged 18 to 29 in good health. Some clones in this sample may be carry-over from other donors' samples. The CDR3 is CASRLGPLLEQYF. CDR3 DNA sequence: TGTGCCAGCAGGTTGGGGCCCCTCCTCGAGCAGTACTTC.